The rows below give T cell receptor beta chains drawn from one sample of a study of blood T cells in healthy people across ages. TCRdb ran MiXCR on the 5' RACE reads and lists one entry per CDR3 protein. The data contain approximately 1,000,000 distinct CDR3 sequences, 40% to 55% of them singletons. Material: blood. The receptor set was obtained from a woman in her fifties or sixties in good health. Each CDR3 is given with its conserved first and last residue. D genes are given only for firm matches. Size tells how often a clone was seen (once, few, many) or the class of an expanded clone, and some rows leave it out.

v_call	cdr3_length	d_call	j_call	clone_size	cdr3_nt	cdr3_aa
TRBV20-1	15	TRBD2	TRBJ2-1	.	TGCAGTGCGCAAGGACTAGCGGGGACCTACAATGAGCAGTTCTTC	CSAQGLAGTYNEQFF
TRBV30	13	.	TRBJ2-7	.	TGTGCCCGGAGTGTCGGGGCAGCCTACGAGCAGTACTTC	CARSVGAAYEQYF
TRBV29-1	11	.	TRBJ2-7	many	TGCAGCGGGACAGAGAACTACGAGCAGTACTTC	CSGTENYEQYF
TRBV29-1	15	TRBD1	TRBJ2-1	.	TGCAGCGTTGAAGATCCCGACAGGGCCAACAATGAGCAGTTCTTC	CSVEDPDRANNEQFF
TRBV11-3	14	.	TRBJ2-1	.	TGTGCCAGCAGCTTAGAGTCGGGTTACAATGAGCAGTTCTTC	CASSLESGYNEQFF
TRBV10-3	14	.	TRBJ1-1	.	TGTGCCATCAGCGTTGGGGCCAGTCTTTCGGAAGCTTTCTTT	CAISVGASLSEAFF
TRBV25-1	13	.	TRBJ1-1	.	TGTGCCAGCAGTGAGAGGGGTTATACTGAAGCTTTCTTT	CASSERGYTEAFF
TRBV29-1	13	TRBD1	TRBJ2-7	.	TGCAGCGGAGCCAGGGACAGCTACAATGAGCAGTACTTC	CSGARDSYNEQYF
TRBV20-1	14	.	TRBJ2-5	few	TGCAGTGCTAGGAGGTACGGACTCCTGGAGACCCAGTACTTC	CSARRYGLLETQYF
TRBV20-1	16	TRBD2	TRBJ2-5	few	TGCAGTGCTAGATCTCTGAGGGAGGGTGCTCCAGAGACCCAGTACTTC	CSARSLREGAPETQYF
TRBV2	16	.	TRBJ2-3	few	TGTGCCAGCAGTGAAGGGACGGAAGGCCCCACAGATACGCAGTATTTT	CASSEGTEGPTDTQYF
TRBV10-3	15	TRBD1	TRBJ2-5	.	TGTGCCATCAGGAACGGACAGGGGGTTATGAATGAGCAGTACTTC	CAIRNGQGVMNEQYF
TRBV15	16	.	TRBJ2-6	few	TGTGCCACCAGCAGAGATCACCTCTCTGGGGCCAACGTCCCGACTTTC	CATSRDHLSGANVPTF
TRBV7-3	16	TRBD2	TRBJ2-3	.	TGTGCCAGCAGCTTAGCCCCAGGGAGGGGAACAGATACGCAGTATTTT	CASSLAPGRGTDTQYF
TRBV7-2	14	.	TRBJ2-7	few	TGTGCCAGCAGCTTAGCCCAAGCGGTGTACGAGCAGTACTTC	CASSLAQAVYEQYF
TRBV15	16	TRBD1	TRBJ2-5	.	TGTGCCACCAGCAGAGATCAGGGGGCCAGGAGGGAGACCCAGTACTTC	CATSRDQGARRETQYF
TRBV20-1	14	TRBD1	TRBJ2-7	.	TGCAGTGCTGGCTACGGACAGGGGGCCTACGAGCAGTACTTC	CSAGYGQGAYEQYF
TRBV11-2	15	.	TRBJ2-7	.	TGTGCCAGCACCTTAATATTTTCGAACGAAGACGAGCAGTACTTC	CASTLIFSNEDEQYF
TRBV7-8	21	TRBD2	TRBJ2-3	.	TGTGCCAGCAGCTTATTACTGAGGTTTTCCCAACTAGCGGGAGGTCCAGATACGCAGTATTTT	CASSLLLRFSQLAGGPDTQYF
TRBV20-1	11	.	TRBJ2-7	many	TGCAGTGCTAGCGATGACTACGAGCAGTACTTC	CSASDDYEQYF
TRBV6-1	14	TRBD2	TRBJ2-7	.	TGTGCCAGCAGGGCGGGCGGGAGTCTACGAGCACCCTACTTC	CASRAGGSLRAPYF
TRBV6-1	18	TRBD1	TRBJ1-2	.	TGTGCCAGCAGTCCTAATCTAATTACAGGGGGCTTTAACTATGGCTACACCTTC	CASSPNLITGGFNYGYTF
TRBV6-1	18	.	TRBJ2-1	once	TGTGCCAGCAGTCTTCCTGTTGGTAGGAAAAGCTCCTACAATGAGCAGTTCTTC	CASSLPVGRKSSYNEQFF
TRBV7-2	14	.	TRBJ1-5	few	TGTGCCAGCAGCTCCCAGGGGTTCCTTCAGCCCCAGCATTTT	CASSSQGFLQPQHF
TRBV2	13	TRBD2	TRBJ2-7	.	TGTGCCGGCTGGACTAGCGGGCGTTACGAGCAGTACTTC	CAGWTSGRYEQYF
TRBV20-1	13	TRBD1	TRBJ2-3	.	TGCAGTGCTAGAGGACAGGGTATTAGGACGCAGTATTTT	CSARGQGIRTQYF
TRBV5-4	15	.	TRBJ2-7	.	TGTGCCAGCAGCCTGACAACAGGGGGGGTTTACGAGCAGTACTTC	CASSLTTGGVYEQYF
TRBV2	14	TRBD1	TRBJ2-5	.	TGTGCCAGCTCGGACAGGGGGTTCCAAGAGACCCAGTACTTC	CASSDRGFQETQYF
TRBV20-1	15	TRBD2	TRBJ2-1	.	TGCAGTGCTAGAAATGCGGCGGGGGGACTCAATGAGCAGTTCTTC	CSARNAAGGLNEQFF
TRBV5-1	14	.	TRBJ2-7	.	TGCGCCAGCAGACAGGAGCCCAGCTCCTACGAGCAGTACTTC	CASRQEPSSYEQYF
TRBV12-3/TRBV12-4	14	.	TRBJ2-1	.	TGTGCCAGCAAGGTGGAACTCTCCTACAATGAGCAGTTCTTC	CASKVELSYNEQFF
TRBV7-6	18	TRBD1	TRBJ2-7	.	TGTGCCAGCAGCTTACGGTGGAGACAGGGCCGCTCCTACAATGAGCAGTACTTC	CASSLRWRQGRSYNEQYF
TRBV6-5	14	.	TRBJ2-3	.	TGTGCCAGCAGTTACGGGTCGGACTCAGATACGCAGTATTTT	CASSYGSDSDTQYF
TRBV20-1	12	.	TRBJ2-1	.	TGCAGTGCCATAGGCGTAACTAATGAGCAGTTCTTC	CSAIGVTNEQFF
TRBV7-8	15	.	TRBJ2-1	few	TGTGCCAGCAGCCTATCGGACAGTACTCACAATGAGCAGTTCTTC	CASSLSDSTHNEQFF
TRBV5-1	15	.	TRBJ1-5	.	TGCGCCAGCAGCGATGGCCCGACGGGCAATCAGCCCCAGCATTTT	CASSDGPTGNQPQHF
TRBV3-1	16	.	TRBJ2-1	.	TGTGCCAGCAGCCAAGATTGGGGGGGCGGGTCCAATGAGCAGTTCTTC	CASSQDWGGGSNEQFF
TRBV2	14	.	TRBJ1-5	.	TGTGCCAGCAGTGAAGCCCTATACGGCGGGCCCCAGCATTTT	CASSEALYGGPQHF
TRBV29-1	12	.	TRBJ1-1	.	TGCAGCGTCTGGGGGGCGAGAAGTGAAGCTTTCTTT	CSVWGARSEAFF
TRBV5-3	16	TRBD2	TRBJ2-1	.	TGTGCCAGAAGCTGGGTTACGCGGGGGGTTTCTGGTGAGCAGTTCTTC	CARSWVTRGVSGEQFF
TRBV28	14	.	TRBJ1-4	.	TGTGCCAGCAGTTTAGGACAGATGGGTGAAAAACTGTTTTTT	CASSLGQMGEKLFF
TRBV9	12	.	TRBJ1-2	.	TGTGCCAGCAGCGTAGTTAGGGATGGCTACACCTTC	CASSVVRDGYTF
TRBV20-1	17	TRBD2	TRBJ2-6	few	TGCAGTGCTGGACTAGCGGGAGAGTTATTTGGGGCCAACGTCCTGACTTTC	CSAGLAGELFGANVLTF
TRBV5-1	14	.	TRBJ2-7	.	TGCGCCAGCAGCTTGGCGGACCGGCCCTACGAGCAGTACTTC	CASSLADRPYEQYF
TRBV29-1	14	.	TRBJ2-2	.	TGCAGCGTTTCAGGGCTCCAGAACACCGGGGAGCTGTTTTTT	CSVSGLQNTGELFF
TRBV10-3	16	TRBD2	TRBJ2-3	few	TGTGCCATCAGTGACCCTAGCGGGATTCCGACAGATACGCAGTATTTT	CAISDPSGIPTDTQYF
TRBV29-1	11	.	TRBJ2-1	.	TGCAGCGGTGGGGAGTTAGCGGAGCAGTTCTTC	CSGGELAEQFF
TRBV20-1	15	TRBD2	TRBJ2-1	.	TGCAGTGCTAGGGGACTAGCGGGAGGGTTTAATGAGCAGTTCTTC	CSARGLAGGFNEQFF
TRBV7-9	11	.	TRBJ1-1	.	TGTGCCAGCAGCTTGACGGGGTTGGCTTTCTTT	CASSLTGLAFF
TRBV5-1	15	.	TRBJ2-5	.	TGCGCCAGCAGCTTGGGGGGCACCTTCCAAGAGACCCAGTACTTC	CASSLGGTFQETQYF
TRBV5-6	19	TRBD2	TRBJ2-5	few	TGTGCCAGCAGCACGGGACTAGCGGGAGGGCCCTCCATGAGTGAGACCCAGTACTTC	CASSTGLAGGPSMSETQYF
TRBV29-1	13	.	TRBJ2-5	.	TGCAGCGCCCGACGCGGGATCCAAGAGACCCAGTACTTC	CSARRGIQETQYF